This entry describes one TCR beta chain. Antigen specificity is unknown. This record comes from a study of cytomegalovirus exposure and HLA in healthy donors. In germline, CDR1 is SGHAT, CDR2 FQNNGV. The CDR3 sequence is 16 residues long. V lost 0 bases, J lost 8 bases, and 9 bases stayed unmatched. Study-level findings and limits: Presence/absence results assume similar sequencing depth per donor, which may not hold. High specificity and sensitivity for cytomegalovirus status were reported for the classifier.

Primers for the PCR totalled 60 Vbeta and 13 Jbeta. Sequencing used immunoSEQ multiplex PCR; TCRdb keeps in-frame clones, though not all of them. The data contain around 190,000 clones, around a tenth of them singletons. The clonotype originates from a woman in her 30s in good health and CMV-seropositive. Input material: PBMCs. The V and J genes are TRBV11-2 and TRBJ1-2; 10 positions agree with TRBD1. The CDR3 DNA follows: TGTGCCAGCAGCTTAGATCCGGGACAGGGGCGCAGGGGCTACACCTTC. Protein product: CASSLDPGQGRRGYTF.